This T cell receptor beta chain was sequenced in a study of cytomegalovirus exposure and HLA in healthy donors listed by TCRdb under 2017. A note on the overall study: In an earlier analysis of under 750 of the donors, 250 to 300 Gb of sequence data and just under 120 million unique TCR beta sequences from roughly 190 million T cells were reported. An early release covering approximately 600 HLA-typed donors comprised about 300 gigabases of sequencing data and tens of millions of unique TCR sequences. The genetic ancestry cluster associated with self-reported Caucasian donors included 80% to 90% of the roughly 400 genotyped donors. The study aimed to test whether signatures of past pathogen exposure could be identified by cataloging public T cell receptors. The study used immunosequencing to profile the T cell repertoires of several hundred subjects and linked those repertoires to cytomegalovirus serostatus. In addition to the first cohort of around 670 subjects, a separate validation cohort of 100 to 150 different subjects was used. High-throughput TCR immunosequencing, statistical association of individual TCRs with disease status, and machine learning were combined to predict cytomegalovirus infection status. A later analysis re-examined previously published TCR beta repertoires from roughly 650 donors and added high-resolution HLA genotyping to investigate patterns of TCR occurrence. In the later analysis, no new phenotypic data were used to find candidate immune exposures; instead, reliance was placed on TCR beta sequences and their occurrence across donors. An earlier analysis of about 620 of the donors applied high-throughput TCR beta sequencing to assess whether each TCR beta V gene segment acted as functional or pseudogenic. Alongside the repertoire data, information on donor age, sex, ethnicity and CMV serostatus was compiled. In a later genetic analysis, genome-wide SNP genotypes for about three fifths of the roughly 670 donors were used, and that subset was treated as a discovery cohort. All discovery cohort repertoires had been generated on a single sequencing platform. HLA typing covered class I and class II loci at four-digit resolution. Typing coverage differed by locus: A, B, C, DRB1 and DQB1 were typed in roughly 620-640 donors, DQA1 in about 550, DPA1 in nearly 610, and DPB1 in 450 to 490. A few DR-DQ haplotypes were treated as single units for association and clustering because of strong linkage in the cohort. On average, over 200,000 unique TCR beta nucleotide sequences were sequenced per donor among 398 genotyped donors of the cohort, with approximately 18% of those sequences being non-productive. Results and caveats for the whole study, not just this receptor: A later analysis found that most CMV-associated TCR beta chains appeared HLA-restricted, with HLA associations seemingly driven largely by CMV exposure. According to a later analysis, parvovirus B19, influenza, CMV and Epstein-Barr virus appeared linked to several top co-occurrence clusters. The classifier was reported to diagnose cytomegalovirus status with high specificity and sensitivity in both the original and validation cohorts. A further reported finding was that TCR beta sequences accurately predicted the HLA-A and HLA-B alleles for most subjects in the first cohort. In the study, 164 TCR beta chains were listed as associated with cytomegalovirus. Specific HLA alleles were associated with about 17,000 TCR beta sequences at a false discovery rate of 0.05 in a later analysis. Because HLA typing was unavailable for some donors at each locus, only the typed subset was used in association tests. Broadly in line with IMGT annotations, most TCR beta V segments showed up in productive rearrangements about 90% or about 30% of the time in an earlier analysis of around 600 of the donors. Some IMGT-functional V segments, including TRBV6-2 and TRBV6-3, could not be distinguished by the 87-base-pair reads and were therefore excluded. Linkage disequilibrium might explain the correlated functional status among segregating V segments, but an unknown experimental factor could not be ruled out. According to the authors, the approach could potentially be generalized to other disease states and immunological phenotypes. Roughly uniform sequencing depth across donors was assumed in presence/absence analyses, although this assumption may not hold. Immune exposure information for the cohort was limited to CMV serostatus. In a later analysis, TCR association rates were found to vary across HLA loci, with the most associated TCRs seen for DRB1 alleles and the fewest for HLA-C alleles. A later analysis found that HLA-associated TCR beta chains were more clonally expanded and had lower generation probabilities than equally common non-associated chains. Compared with the approximately 700-donor mean, donors in an Asian-associated ancestry cluster had fewer N-insertions in productive TCRs, according to a later genetic analysis. When HLA alleles, especially DR and DQ, strongly co-occurred, attributing TCR associations to individual alleles was difficult. In vitro tests confirmed that a few of the cytomegalovirus-associated TCR beta chains recognize cytomegalovirus antigens. In a later genetic analysis, a missense DCLRE1C variant was associated with V-gene and J-gene trimming of TCR beta chains, and the association was replicated in an independent cohort. Because counts were too low, some 17 rarely observed V segments, including chromosome 9 orphons, were left out of the earlier analysis of 587 of the donors. A cluster of highly shared sequence variants was judged likely to be a technical artifact of the sequencing pipeline. This cohort had only TCR beta chains sequenced, and the lack of alpha or paired-chain data limited which features could be detected. Most TCR sequences were seen in very few donors, while some public TCRs were found in many individuals.

In total, approximately 690 healthy bone marrow donors made up the cohort. All cohort members were sampled while nominally healthy, although unrecorded immune exposures were likely present. The donor tested CMV seropositive and was one of the 289 seropositive cohort members. Each donor provided a peripheral blood sample, and peripheral blood mononuclear cells were used for TCR beta sequencing. The Qiagen DNeasy Blood Extraction Kit was used to extract genomic DNA from the blood cell samples. The library was built by means of the immunoSEQ multiplex PCR assay. For the multiplex PCR, a mixture combining 60 forward primers for TCR Vbeta segments and 13 reverse primers for TCR Jbeta segments was used. The CDR3 region of rearranged TCR beta genes was amplified from genomic DNA with a multiplex PCR assay. The Illumina HiSeq System was used to sequence the amplified TCR beta libraries as 87-base-pair reads. The original pipeline was this. Across the 600 to 700 repertoires, a later analysis counted 75 million to 90 million unique TCR beta chains, approximately 10 million of which were shared by at least two donors. To remove PCR and sequencing errors, raw reads were error-corrected and collapsed into unique sequences using a nearest-neighbor algorithm that merged closely related sequences. V, D and J gene segments were assigned by aligning CDR3 sequences to IMGT reference sequences. For a sequence to be retained, at least a six-nucleotide match to both a V gene segment and a J gene segment was required. A rearrangement was called productive if the CDR3 had no stop codons and remained in frame with V and J, and every other rearrangement was called non-productive. CDR3 was defined according to IMGT convention as the region running from the second conserved V-encoded cysteine to the conserved J-encoded phenylalanine. The earlier analysis of some 600 of the donors excluded sequences that lacked an unambiguous match to a single V gene segment. In an earlier analysis of some 590 of the donors, a V segment was called functional when productive rearrangements were above 56.7%, and segregating when the standard deviation between donors exceeded 5%. A statistical classification framework was developed to diagnose cytomegalovirus status using the catalog of TCR beta chain sequences. In a later analysis, TCR nucleotide sequences were compared against IMGT/GENE-DB human TR gene sequences so that V and J genes could be assigned. Using the TCRdist pipeline, a later analysis assigned CDR3 sequences along with most-parsimonious VDJ recombination scenarios. A later analysis defined each TCR beta chain by its CDR3 amino acid sequence plus V-gene family, and excluded reads lacking a unique V-gene family. As a way to deal with suspected cross-contamination and a sequencing artifact, a later analysis dropped roughly 600 nucleotide sequences that were highly shared and had low generation probability. In a later analysis, a clonal expansion index for each public chain was calculated from normalized within-repertoire ranks of inferred template counts. Generation probabilities in a later analysis came from a VDJ recombination model fitted to out-of-frame rearrangements, and those results were checked against IGoR. In a later analysis, TCR-TCR, TCR-HLA and TCR-CMV co-occurrence was scored with hypergeometric tests, and a repertoire-size bias correction was applied to TCR pairs. To estimate false discovery rates, a later analysis permuted the HLA or CMV assignments 20 times. A later analysis grouped co-occurring TCRs with DBSCAN, adding TCRdist sequence similarity when clustering within HLA-allele-positive subsets. For co-occurrence clustering, repertoires with fewer than 30,000 or more than 120,000 public chains were excluded, along with four or five repertoires with anomalous nucleotide sharing. TCRdb provides this immuneACCESS table in a form limited to in-frame rearrangements. Some clones are lacking; in checked studies, under half of them reflect an unresolved V gene, and why the rest are absent is not known. Clonal size and the V and J genes are those of that table, whereas D and trimming came from the DNA. Across this sample there are 180,000 or so clones, with roughly 9.5% seen only once. Roughly 1.4% of the sample is in the top ten clones.

Looking up the germline V gene yields CDR1 MNHNS and CDR2 SASEGT. The CDR3 measures 11 amino acids from cysteine to phenylalanine. Left in the record is the CDR3 DNA by itself, 33 bases read in frame from the first base. Trimming costs V 1 base and J 10 bases, and their ends lie 7 bases apart. This clone was seen a few times. What antigen it recognizes has not been identified. One base away there is no much larger clone; base qualities are not given. The sample taken for sequencing was PBMCs. This sequence originates from a woman aged 25 to 39 in good health and CMV-seropositive. The sequence is built from TRBV6-1 and TRBJ1-2; the D gene lacks a confident call. The DNA sequence follows: TGTGCCAGCAGTGAAGGGGAGAACTACACCTTC. Its protein reads: CASSEGENYTF.